This T cell receptor (beta chain) was identified during a study of human T cells and chemical hapten exposure. TCRdb ran MiXCR on the RACE reads and lists one entry per CDR3 protein. The profile shows tens of thousands of distinct CDR3 sequences, 10% of them singletons. This clonotype has a count of ten or more. This sample's time point: patch test 2, 6 weeks after DPC sensitization. Treatment in this sample: therapeutic diphenylcyclopropenone sensitization with weekly scalp DPC. Those who donated were patients with alopecia, 18 to 70 years of age, and suitable for DPC. CDR3 length: 15 amino acids. V gave up 3 bases and J gave up 9 bases; unmatched junction bases: 11.

Here the sequenced sample was whole blood, taken in connection with sensitization to the hapten diphenylcyclopropenone (DPC). The origin of this receptor is a woman between 50 and 59 years old with alopecia areata. Some clones in this sample may be carry-over from other donors' samples. The chain is built from TRBV12-3 or TRBV12-4 and TRBJ2-1; 7 bases fit TRBD2. The CDR3 DNA follows: TGTGCCAGCAGTTTCGCGGGACTACCGGGAGGTGAGCAGTTCTTC. Translated: CASSFAGLPGGEQFF.